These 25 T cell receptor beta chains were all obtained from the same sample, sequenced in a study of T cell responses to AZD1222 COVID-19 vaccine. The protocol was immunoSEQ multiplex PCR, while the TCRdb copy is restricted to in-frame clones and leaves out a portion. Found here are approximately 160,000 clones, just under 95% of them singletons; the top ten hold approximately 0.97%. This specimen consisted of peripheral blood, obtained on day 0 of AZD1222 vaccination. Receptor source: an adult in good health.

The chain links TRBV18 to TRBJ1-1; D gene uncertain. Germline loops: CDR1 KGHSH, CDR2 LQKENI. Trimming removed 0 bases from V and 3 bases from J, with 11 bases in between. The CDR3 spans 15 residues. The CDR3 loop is CASSPPEGGDTEAFF. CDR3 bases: TGTGCCAGCTCACCACCGGAGGGCGGGGACACTGAAGCTTTCTTT.

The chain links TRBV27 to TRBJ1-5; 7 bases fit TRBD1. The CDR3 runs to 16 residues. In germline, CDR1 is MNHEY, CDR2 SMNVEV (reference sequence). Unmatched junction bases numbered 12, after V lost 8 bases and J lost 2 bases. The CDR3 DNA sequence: TGTGCCAGCTCAAGTTTTGCCCAGGGGGGCAATCAGCCCCAGCATTTT. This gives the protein CASSSFAQGGNQPQHF.

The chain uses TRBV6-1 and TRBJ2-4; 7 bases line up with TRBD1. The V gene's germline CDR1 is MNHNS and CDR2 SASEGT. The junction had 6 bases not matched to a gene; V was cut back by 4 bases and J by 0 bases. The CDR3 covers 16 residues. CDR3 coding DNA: TGTGCCAGCAGTGGATCCGGGACAGTAGCCAAAAACATTCAGTACTTC. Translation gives CASSGSGTVAKNIQYF.

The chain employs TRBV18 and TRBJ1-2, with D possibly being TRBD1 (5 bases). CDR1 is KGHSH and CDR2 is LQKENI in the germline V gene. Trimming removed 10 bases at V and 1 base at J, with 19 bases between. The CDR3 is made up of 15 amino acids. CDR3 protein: CATQSRQKNNYGYTF. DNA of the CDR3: TGTGCCACCCAGTCAAGACAGAAAAATAACTATGGCTACACCTTC.

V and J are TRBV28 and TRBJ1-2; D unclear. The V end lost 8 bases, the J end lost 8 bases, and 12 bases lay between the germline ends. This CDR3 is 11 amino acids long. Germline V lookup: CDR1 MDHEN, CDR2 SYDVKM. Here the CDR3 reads CASGTPWGYTF. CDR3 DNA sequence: TGTGCCAGCGGTACACCGTGGGGCTACACCTTC.

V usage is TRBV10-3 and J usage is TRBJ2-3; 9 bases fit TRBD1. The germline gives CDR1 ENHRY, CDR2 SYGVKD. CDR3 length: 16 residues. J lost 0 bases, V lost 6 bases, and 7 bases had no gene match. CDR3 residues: CAISPGTGSSTDTQYF. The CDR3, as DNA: TGTGCCATCAGCCCCGGGACAGGGTCCAGCACAGATACGCAGTATTTT.

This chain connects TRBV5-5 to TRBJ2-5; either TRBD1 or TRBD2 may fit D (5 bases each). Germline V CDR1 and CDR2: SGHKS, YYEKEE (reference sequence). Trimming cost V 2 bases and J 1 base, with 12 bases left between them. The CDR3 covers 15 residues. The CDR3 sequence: CASSFSGSPQETQYF. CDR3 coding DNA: TGTGCCAGCAGCTTTTCAGGGAGTCCCCAAGAGACCCAGTACTTC. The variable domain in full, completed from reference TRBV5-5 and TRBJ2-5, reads DAGVTQSPTHLIKTRGQQVTLRCSPISGHKSVSWYQQVLGQGPQFIFQYYEKEERGRGNFPDRFSARQFPNYSSELNVNALLLGDSALYLCASSFSGSPQETQYFGPGTRLLVL.

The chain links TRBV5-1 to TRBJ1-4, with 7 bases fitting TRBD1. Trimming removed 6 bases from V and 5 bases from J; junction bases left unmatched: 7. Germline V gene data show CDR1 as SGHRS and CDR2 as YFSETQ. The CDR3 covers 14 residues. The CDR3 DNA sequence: TGCGCCAGCAATTTAGGGACAGAGAATGAAAAACTGTTTTTT. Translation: CASNLGTENEKLFF.

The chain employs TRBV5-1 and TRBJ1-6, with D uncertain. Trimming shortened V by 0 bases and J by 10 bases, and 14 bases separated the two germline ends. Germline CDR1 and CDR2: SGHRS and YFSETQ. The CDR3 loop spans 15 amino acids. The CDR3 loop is CASSLAPGGNSPLHF. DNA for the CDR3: TGCGCCAGCAGCTTGGCACCAGGAGGCAACTCACCCCTCCACTTT.

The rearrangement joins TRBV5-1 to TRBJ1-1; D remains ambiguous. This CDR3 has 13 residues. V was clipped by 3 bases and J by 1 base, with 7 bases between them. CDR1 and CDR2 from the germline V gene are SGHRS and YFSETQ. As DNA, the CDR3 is TGCGCCAGCAGCTACCCGCCGAACACTGAAGCTTTCTTT. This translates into CASSYPPNTEAFF.

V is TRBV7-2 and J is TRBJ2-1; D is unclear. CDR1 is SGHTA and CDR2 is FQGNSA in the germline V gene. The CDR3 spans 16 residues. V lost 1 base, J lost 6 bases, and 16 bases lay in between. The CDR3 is CASSLELQQTSNEQFF. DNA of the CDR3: TGTGCCAGCAGCTTAGAACTTCAGCAGACTTCCAATGAGCAGTTCTTC.

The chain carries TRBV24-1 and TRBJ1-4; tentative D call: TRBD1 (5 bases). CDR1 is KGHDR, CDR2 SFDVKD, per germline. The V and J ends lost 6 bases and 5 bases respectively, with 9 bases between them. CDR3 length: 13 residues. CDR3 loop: CATSPGVNEKLFF. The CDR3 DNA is TGTGCCACCAGTCCGGGGGTGAATGAAAAACTGTTTTTT.

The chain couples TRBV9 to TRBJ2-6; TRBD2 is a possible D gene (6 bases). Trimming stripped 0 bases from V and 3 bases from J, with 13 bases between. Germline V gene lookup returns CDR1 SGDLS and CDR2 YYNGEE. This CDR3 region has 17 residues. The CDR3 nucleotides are TGTGCCAGCAGCGTAGGGAGGGGCGGCGATGGGGCCAACGTCCTGACTTTC. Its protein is CASSVGRGGDGANVLTF. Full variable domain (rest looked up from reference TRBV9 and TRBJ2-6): DSGVTQTPKHLITATGQRVTLRCSPRSGDLSVYWYQQSLDQGLQFLIQYYNGEERAKGNILERFSAQQFPDLHSELNLSSLELGDSALYFCASSVGRGGDGANVLTFGAGSRLTVL.

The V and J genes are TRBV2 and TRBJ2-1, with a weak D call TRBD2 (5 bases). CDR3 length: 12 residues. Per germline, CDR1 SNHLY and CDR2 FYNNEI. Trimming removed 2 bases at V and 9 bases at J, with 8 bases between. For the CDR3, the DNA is TGTGCCAGCAGTGAAATAAGCGGTGAGCAGTTCTTC. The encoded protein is CASSEISGEQFF.

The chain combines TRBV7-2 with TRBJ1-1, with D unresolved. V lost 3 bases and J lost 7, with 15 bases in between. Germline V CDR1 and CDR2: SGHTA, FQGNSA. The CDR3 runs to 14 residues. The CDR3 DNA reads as TGTGCCAGCAGCTTCCGGGGAGGGTTTGATGAAGCTTTCTTT. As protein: CASSFRGGFDEAFF. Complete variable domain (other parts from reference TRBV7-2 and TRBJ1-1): GAGVSQSPSNKVTEKGKDVELRCDPISGHTALYWYRQSLGQGLEFLIYFQGNSAPDKSGLPSDRFSAERTGGSVSTLTIQRTQQEDSAVYLCASSFRGGFDEAFFGQGTRLTVV.

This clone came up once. CDR3: CASSLGEETYGYTF. CDR3 coding DNA: TGTGCCAGCAGCTTGGGTGAGGAGACCTATGGCTACACCTTC. The chain uses TRBV7-9 and TRBJ1-2; D is uncertain. The CDR3 is 14 amino acids. V was shortened by 3 bases and J by 4 bases, with 12 bases between the two germline ends. Germline V lookup: CDR1 SEHNR, CDR2 FQNEAQ (reference sequence).

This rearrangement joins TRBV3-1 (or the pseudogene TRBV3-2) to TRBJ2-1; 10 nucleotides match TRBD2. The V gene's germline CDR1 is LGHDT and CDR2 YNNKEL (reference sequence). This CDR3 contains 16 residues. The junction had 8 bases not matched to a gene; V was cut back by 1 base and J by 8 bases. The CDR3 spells CASSQARLAGADEQFF. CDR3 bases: TGTGCCAGCAGCCAAGCTCGTCTAGCGGGGGCAGATGAGCAGTTCTTC.

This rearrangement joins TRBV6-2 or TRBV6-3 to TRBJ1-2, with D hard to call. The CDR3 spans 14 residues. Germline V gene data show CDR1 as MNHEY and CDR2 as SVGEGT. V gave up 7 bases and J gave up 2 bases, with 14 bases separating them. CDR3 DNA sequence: TGTGCCAGCAACCCAGGCTGGGGAAACTATGGCTACACCTTC. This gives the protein CASNPGWGNYGYTF.

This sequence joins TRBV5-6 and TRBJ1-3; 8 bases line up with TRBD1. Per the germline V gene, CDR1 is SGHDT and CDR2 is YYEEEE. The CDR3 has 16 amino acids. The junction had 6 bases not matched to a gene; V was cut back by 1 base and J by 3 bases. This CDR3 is CASSLFQGASGNTIYF. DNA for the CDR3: TGTGCCAGCAGCTTGTTCCAGGGGGCTAGTGGAAACACCATATATTTT.

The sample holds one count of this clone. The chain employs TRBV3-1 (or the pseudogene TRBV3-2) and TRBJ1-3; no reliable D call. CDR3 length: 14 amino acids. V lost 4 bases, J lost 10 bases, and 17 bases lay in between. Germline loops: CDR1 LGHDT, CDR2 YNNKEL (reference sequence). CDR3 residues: CASSLRFGPGTIYF. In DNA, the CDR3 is TGTGCCAGCAGCCTACGCTTTGGACCGGGGACCATATATTTT.

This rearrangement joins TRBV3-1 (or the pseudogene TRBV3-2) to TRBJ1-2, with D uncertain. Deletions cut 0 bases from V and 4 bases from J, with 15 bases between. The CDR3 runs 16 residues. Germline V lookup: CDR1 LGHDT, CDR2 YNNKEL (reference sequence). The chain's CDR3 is CASSQDFRGWVYGYTF. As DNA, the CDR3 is TGTGCCAGCAGCCAAGATTTCCGGGGTTGGGTCTATGGCTACACCTTC.

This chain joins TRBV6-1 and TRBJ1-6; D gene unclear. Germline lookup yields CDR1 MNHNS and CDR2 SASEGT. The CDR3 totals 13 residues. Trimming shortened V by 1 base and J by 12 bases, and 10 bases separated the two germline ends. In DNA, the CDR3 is TGTGCCAGCAGTGAAGGCGCAGCCTTACCCCTCCACTTT. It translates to CASSEGAALPLHF.

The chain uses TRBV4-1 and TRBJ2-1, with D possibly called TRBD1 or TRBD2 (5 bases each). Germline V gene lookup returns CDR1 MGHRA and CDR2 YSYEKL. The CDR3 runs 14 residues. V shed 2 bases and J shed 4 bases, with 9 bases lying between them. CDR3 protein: CASSQPGLYNEQFF. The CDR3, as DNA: TGCGCCAGCAGCCAACCGGGGCTTTACAATGAGCAGTTCTTC.

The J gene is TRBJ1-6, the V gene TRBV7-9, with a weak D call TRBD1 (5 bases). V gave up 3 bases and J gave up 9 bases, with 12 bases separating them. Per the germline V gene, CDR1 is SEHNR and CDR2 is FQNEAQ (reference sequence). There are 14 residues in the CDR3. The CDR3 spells CASSLTVRTSPLHF. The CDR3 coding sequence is TGTGCCAGCAGCTTGACAGTACGAACTTCACCCCTCCACTTT.

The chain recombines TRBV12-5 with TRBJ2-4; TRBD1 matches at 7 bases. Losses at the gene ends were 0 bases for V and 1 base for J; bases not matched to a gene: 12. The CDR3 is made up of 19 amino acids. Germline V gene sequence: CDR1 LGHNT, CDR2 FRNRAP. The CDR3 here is CASGLVPYNQGQAKNIQYF. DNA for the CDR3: TGTGCTAGTGGTTTGGTGCCTTATAACCAGGGACAGGCCAAAAACATTCAGTACTTC.